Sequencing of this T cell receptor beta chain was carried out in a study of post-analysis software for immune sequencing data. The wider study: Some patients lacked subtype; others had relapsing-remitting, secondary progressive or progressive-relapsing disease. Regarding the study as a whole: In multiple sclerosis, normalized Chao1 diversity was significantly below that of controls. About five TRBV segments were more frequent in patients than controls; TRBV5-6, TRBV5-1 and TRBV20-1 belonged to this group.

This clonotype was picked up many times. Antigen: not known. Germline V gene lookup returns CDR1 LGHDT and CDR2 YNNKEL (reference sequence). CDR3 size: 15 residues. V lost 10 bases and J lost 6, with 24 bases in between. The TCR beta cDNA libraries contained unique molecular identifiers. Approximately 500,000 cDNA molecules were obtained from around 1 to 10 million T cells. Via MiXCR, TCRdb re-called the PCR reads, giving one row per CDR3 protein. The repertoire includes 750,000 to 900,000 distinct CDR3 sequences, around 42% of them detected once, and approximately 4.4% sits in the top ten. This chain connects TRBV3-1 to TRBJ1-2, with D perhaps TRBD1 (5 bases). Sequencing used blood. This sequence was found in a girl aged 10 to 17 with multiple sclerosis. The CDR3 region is CATARGPGGLDGYTF. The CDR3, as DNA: TGTGCCACAGCGAGGGGCCCCGGCGGATTGGATGGCTACACCTTC.